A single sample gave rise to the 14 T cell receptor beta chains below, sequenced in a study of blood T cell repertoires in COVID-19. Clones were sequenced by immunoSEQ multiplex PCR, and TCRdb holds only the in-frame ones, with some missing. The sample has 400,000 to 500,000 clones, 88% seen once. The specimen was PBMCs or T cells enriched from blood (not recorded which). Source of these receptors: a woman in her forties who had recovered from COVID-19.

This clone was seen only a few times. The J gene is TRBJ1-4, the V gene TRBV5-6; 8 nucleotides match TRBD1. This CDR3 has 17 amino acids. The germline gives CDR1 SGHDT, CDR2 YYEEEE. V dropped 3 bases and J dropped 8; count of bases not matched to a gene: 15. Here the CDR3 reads CASSSRLDREFREKLFF. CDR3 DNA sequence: TGTGCCAGCAGCTCCCGTCTGGACAGGGAGTTTAGGGAAAAACTGTTTTTT.

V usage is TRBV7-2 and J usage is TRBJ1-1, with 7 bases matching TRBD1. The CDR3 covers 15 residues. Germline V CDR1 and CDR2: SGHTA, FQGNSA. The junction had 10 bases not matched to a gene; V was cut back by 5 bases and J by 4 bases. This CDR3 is CASSPDRAAGTEAFF. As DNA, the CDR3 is TGTGCCAGCAGCCCAGACAGGGCAGCGGGCACTGAAGCTTTCTTT.

CDR3 sequence (DNA): TGCGCCAGCAGCTTGACCCCGGGACAGTTAGTAAATGAGCAGTTCTTC. This translates into CASSLTPGQLVNEQFF. This sequence joins TRBV5-1 and TRBJ2-1; 7 nucleotides agree with TRBD1. The CDR3 length is 16 residues. CDR1 is SGHRS, CDR2 YFSETQ, per germline. V shed 1 base and J 7 bases; nucleotides not matched to a gene: 11. The full variable domain, with the rest looked up from reference TRBV5-1 and TRBJ2-1, is KAGVTQTPRYLIKTRGQQVTLSCSPISGHRSVSWYQQTPGQGLQFLFEYFSETQRNKGNFPGRFSGRQFSNSRSEMNVSTLELGDSALYLCASSLTPGQLVNEQFFGPGTRLTVL.

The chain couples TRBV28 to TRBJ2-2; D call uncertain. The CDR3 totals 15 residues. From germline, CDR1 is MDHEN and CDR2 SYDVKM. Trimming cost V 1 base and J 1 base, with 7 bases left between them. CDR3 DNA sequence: TGTGCCAGCAGTTTATATTTAGAGAACACCGGGGAGCTGTTTTTT. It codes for CASSLYLENTGELFF.

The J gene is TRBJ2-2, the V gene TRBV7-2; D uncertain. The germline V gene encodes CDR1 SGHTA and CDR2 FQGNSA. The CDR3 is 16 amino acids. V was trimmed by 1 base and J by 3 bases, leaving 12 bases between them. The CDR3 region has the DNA TGTGCCAGCAGCTTAGATTCCCGGCTAGACACCGGGGAGCTGTTTTTT. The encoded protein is CASSLDSRLDTGELFF.

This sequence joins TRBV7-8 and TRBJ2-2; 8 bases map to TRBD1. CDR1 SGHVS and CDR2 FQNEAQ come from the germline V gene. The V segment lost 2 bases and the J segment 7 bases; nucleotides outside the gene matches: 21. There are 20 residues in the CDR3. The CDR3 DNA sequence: TGTGCCAGCAGCTTATCCAGACAGGGGTTGTCGAGATATCTTGGCGGGGAGCTGTTTTTT. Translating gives CASSLSRQGLSRYLGGELFF.

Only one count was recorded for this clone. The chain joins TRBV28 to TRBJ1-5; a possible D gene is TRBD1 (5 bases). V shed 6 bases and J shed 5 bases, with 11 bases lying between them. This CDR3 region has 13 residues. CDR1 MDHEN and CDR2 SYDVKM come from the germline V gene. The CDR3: CASRQSRDQPQHF. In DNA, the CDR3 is TGTGCCAGCAGGCAATCCAGGGATCAGCCCCAGCATTTT.

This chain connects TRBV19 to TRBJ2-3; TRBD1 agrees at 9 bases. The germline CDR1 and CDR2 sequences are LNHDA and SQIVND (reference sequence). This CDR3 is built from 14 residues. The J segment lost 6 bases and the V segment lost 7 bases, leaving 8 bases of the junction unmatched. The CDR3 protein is CASTQGTGWDTQYF. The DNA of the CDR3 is TGTGCCAGTACACAGGGGACAGGGTGGGATACGCAGTATTTT.

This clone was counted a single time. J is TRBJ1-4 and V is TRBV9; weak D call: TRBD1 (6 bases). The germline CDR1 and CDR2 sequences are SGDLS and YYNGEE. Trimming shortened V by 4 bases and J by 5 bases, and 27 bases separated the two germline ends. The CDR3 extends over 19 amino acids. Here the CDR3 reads CASSHFPGQGFLTNEKLFF. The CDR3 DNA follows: TGTGCCAGCAGCCATTTCCCGGGACAAGGGTTCCTTACGAATGAAAAACTGTTTTTT.

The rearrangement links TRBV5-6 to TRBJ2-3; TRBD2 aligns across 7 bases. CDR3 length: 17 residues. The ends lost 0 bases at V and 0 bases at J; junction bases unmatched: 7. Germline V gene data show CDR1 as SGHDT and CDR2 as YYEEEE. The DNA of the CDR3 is TGTGCCAGCAGCTTGGTTGGGACTACACGAAGCACAGATACGCAGTATTTT. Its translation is CASSLVGTTRSTDTQYF.

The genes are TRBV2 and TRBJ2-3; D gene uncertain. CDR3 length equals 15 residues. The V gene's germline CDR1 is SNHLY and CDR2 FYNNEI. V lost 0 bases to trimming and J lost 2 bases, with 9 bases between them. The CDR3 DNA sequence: TGTGCCAGCAGTGAAGCGGGCAGCCCCACAGATACGCAGTATTTT. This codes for CASSEAGSPTDTQYF.

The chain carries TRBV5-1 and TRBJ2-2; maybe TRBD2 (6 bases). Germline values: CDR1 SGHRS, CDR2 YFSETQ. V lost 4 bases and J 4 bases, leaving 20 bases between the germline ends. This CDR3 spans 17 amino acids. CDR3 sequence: CASSPFGGDSGTGELFF. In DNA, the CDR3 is TGCGCCAGCAGCCCCTTCGGGGGAGACTCCGGCACCGGGGAGCTGTTTTTT.

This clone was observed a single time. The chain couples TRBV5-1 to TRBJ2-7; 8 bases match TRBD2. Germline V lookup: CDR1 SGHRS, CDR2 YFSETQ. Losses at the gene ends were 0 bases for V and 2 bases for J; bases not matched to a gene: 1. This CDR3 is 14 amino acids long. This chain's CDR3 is CASSLELAAYEQYF. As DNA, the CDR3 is TGCGCCAGCAGCTTGGAACTAGCGGCCTACGAGCAGTACTTC.

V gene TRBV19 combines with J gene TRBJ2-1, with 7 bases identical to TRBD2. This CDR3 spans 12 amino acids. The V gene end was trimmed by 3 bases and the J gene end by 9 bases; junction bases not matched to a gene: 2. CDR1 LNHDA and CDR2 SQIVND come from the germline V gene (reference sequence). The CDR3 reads CASSMTGGEQFF. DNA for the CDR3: TGTGCCAGTAGTATGACGGGAGGTGAGCAGTTCTTC.